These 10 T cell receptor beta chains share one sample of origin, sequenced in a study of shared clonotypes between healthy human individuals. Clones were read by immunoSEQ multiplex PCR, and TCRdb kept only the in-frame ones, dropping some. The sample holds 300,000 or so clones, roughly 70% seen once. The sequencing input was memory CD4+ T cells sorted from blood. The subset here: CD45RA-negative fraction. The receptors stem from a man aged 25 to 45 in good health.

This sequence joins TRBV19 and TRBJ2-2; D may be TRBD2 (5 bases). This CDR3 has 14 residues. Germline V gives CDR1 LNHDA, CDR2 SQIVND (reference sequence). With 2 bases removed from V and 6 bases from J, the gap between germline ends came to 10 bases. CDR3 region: CASSILAGPGELFF. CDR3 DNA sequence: TGTGCCAGTAGTATACTAGCTGGCCCCGGGGAGCTGTTTTTT. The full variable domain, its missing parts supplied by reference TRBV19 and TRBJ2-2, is DGGITQSPKYLFRKEGQNVTLSCEQNLNHDAMYWYRQDPGQGLRLIYYSQIVNDFQKGDIAEGYSVSREKKESFPLTVTSAQKNPTAFYLCASSILAGPGELFFGEGSRLTVL.

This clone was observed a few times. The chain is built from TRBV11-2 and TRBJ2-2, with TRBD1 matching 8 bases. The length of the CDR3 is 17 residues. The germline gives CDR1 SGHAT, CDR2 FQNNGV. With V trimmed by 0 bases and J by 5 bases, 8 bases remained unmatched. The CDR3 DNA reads TGTGCCAGCAGCTTAGATCAGGACAGGGTGCTAACCGGGGAGCTGTTTTTT. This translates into CASSLDQDRVLTGELFF.

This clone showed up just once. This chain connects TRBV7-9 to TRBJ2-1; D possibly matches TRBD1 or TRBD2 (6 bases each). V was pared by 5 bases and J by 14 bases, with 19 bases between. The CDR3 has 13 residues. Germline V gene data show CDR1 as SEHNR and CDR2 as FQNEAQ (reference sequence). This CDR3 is CASSASLGGDKFF. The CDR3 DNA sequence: TGTGCCAGCAGCGCCTCTCTGGGGGGCGATAAGTTCTTC.

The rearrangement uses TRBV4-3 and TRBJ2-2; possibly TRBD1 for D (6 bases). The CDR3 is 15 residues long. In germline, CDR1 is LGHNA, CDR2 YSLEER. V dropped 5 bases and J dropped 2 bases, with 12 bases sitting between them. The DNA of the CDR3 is TGCGCCAGCAGCGTCCGGGACACTAACACCGGGGAGCTGTTTTTT. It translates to CASSVRDTNTGELFF.

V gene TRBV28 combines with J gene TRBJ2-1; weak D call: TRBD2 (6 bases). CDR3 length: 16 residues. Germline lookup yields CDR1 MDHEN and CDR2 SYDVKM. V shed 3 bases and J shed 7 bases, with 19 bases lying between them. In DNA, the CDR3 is TGTGCCAGCAGTTTCGGTGGGAGGCCTAAAGGGAATGAGCAGTTCTTC. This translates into CASSFGGRPKGNEQFF.

The DNA for the CDR3 is TGCGCCAGCAGGGAGGATTTCTCCTACGAGCAGTACTTC. Protein: CASREDFSYEQYF. This rearrangement joins TRBV10-2 to TRBJ2-7; maybe TRBD2 (5 bases). Looked up from germline, CDR1 is WSHSY and CDR2 is SAAADI. The V gene lost 6 bases and the J gene lost 0 bases, with 9 bases spanning the gap. CDR3 length: 13 residues.

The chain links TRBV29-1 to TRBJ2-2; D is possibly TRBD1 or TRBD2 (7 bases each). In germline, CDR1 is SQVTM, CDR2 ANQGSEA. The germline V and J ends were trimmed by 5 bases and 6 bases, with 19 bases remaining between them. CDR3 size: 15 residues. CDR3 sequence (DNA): TGCAGCGTTCCCCTGGGGGGGACAGTAGCCGGGGAGCTGTTTTTT. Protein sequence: CSVPLGGTVAGELFF.

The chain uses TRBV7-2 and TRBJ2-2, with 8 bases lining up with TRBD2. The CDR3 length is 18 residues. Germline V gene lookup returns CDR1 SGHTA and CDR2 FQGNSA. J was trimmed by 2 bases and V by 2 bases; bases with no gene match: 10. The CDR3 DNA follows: TGTGCCAGCAGCTTACCCCATTTGAGCGGGGGTAACACCGGGGAGCTGTTTTTT. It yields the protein CASSLPHLSGGNTGELFF.

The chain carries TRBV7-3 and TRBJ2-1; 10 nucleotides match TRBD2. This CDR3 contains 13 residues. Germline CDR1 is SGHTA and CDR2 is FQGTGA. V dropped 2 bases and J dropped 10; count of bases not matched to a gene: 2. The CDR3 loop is CASSLLTSGEQFF. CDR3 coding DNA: TGTGCCAGCAGCTTATTGACTAGCGGGGAGCAGTTCTTC.

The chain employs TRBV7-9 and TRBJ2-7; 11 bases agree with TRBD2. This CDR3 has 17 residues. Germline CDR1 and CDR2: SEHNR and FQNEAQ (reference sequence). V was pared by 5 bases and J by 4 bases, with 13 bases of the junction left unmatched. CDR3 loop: CASSLRTSGSFIYEQYF. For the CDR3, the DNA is TGTGCCAGCAGCCTGAGAACTAGCGGGAGTTTTATTTACGAGCAGTACTTC. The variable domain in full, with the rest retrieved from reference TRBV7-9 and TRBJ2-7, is DTGVSQNPRHKITKRGQNVTFRCDPISEHNRLYWYRQTLGQGPEFLTYFQNEAQLEKSRLLSDRFSAERPKGSFSTLEIQRTEQGDSAMYLCASSLRTSGSFIYEQYFGPGTRLTVT.